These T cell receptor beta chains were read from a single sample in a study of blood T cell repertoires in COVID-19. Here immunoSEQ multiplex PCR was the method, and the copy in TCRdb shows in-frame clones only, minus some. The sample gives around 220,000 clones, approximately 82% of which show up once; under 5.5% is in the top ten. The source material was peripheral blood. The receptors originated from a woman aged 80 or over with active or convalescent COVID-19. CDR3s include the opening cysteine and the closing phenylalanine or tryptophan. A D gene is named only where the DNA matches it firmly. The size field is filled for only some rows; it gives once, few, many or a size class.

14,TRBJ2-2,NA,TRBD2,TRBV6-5,CASTLAGGTGELFF,TGTGCCAGCACCTTAGCGGGGGGCACCGGGGAGCTGTTTTTT
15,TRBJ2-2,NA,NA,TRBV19,CASSIVRNLGGELFF,TGTGCCAGTAGTATAGTTAGGAATCTAGGCGGGGAGCTGTTTTTT
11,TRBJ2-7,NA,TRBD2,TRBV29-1,CSVTSGYEQYF,TGCAGCGTTACTAGCGGATACGAGCAGTACTTC
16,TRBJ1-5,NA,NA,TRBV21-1,CASDSWDRASNQPQHF,TGTGCCAGCGATAGCTGGGACAGGGCAAGCAATCAGCCCCAGCATTTT
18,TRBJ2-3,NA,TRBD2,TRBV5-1,CASSLGGLAGGSTDTQYF,TGCGCCAGCAGCTTGGGAGGACTAGCGGGGGGATCCACAGATACGCAGTATTTT
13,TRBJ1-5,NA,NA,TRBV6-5,CASSLVNNQPQHF,TGTGCCAGCAGTCTCGTTAACAATCAGCCCCAGCATTTT
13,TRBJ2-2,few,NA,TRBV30,CAWSPSATGELFF,TGTGCCTGGAGTCCTAGTGCCACCGGGGAGCTGTTTTTT
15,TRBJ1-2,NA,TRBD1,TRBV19,CASAGPWTGNYGYTF,TGTGCCAGCGCGGGCCCTTGGACAGGGAACTATGGCTACACCTTC
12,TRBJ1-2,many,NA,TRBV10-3,CAISDSNYGYTF,TGTGCCATCAGTGACAGTAACTATGGCTACACCTTC
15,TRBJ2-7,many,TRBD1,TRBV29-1,CSVDPGDRGGNEQYF,TGCAGCGTCGATCCCGGAGACAGGGGTGGTAACGAGCAGTACTTC
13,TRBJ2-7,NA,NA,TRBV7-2,CASSLSGAYEQYF,TGTGCCAGCAGCTTATCAGGGGCCTACGAGCAGTACTTC
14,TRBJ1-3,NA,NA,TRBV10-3,CAISDRKGGNTIYF,TGTGCCATCAGTGATCGGAAGGGGGGAAACACCATATATTTT
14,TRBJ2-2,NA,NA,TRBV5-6,CASSKTANTGELFF,TGTGCCAGCAGTAAGACAGCGAACACCGGGGAGCTGTTTTTT
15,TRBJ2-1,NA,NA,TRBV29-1,CSVETEITRYNEQFF,TGCAGCGTCGAGACTGAGATAACCCGATACAATGAGCAGTTCTTC
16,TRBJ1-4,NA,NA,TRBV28,CASSAAGGAVNEKLFF,TGTGCCAGCAGTGCCGCGGGGGGGGCGGTCAATGAAAAACTGTTTTTT
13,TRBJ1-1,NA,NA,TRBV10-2,CASSENMNTEAFF,TGCGCCAGCAGTGAAAATATGAACACTGAAGCTTTCTTT
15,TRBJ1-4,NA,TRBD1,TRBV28,CASSSPGQGGEKLFF,TGTGCCAGCAGTTCGCCGGGACAGGGCGGTGAAAAACTGTTTTTT
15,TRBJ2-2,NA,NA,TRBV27,CASSSQTKYTGELFF,TGTGCCAGCAGTTCACAGACTAAATACACCGGGGAGCTGTTTTTT
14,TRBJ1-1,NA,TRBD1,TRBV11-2,CASSFDRGGTEAFF,TGTGCCAGCAGCTTCGACAGGGGCGGGACTGAAGCTTTCTTT
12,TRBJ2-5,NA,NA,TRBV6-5,CASAGPQETQYF,TGTGCCAGCGCTGGCCCCCAAGAGACCCAGTACTTC
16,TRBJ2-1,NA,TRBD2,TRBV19,CASSLGLAAYYNEQFF,TGTGCCAGTAGCCTGGGACTAGCGGCCTACTACAATGAGCAGTTCTTC
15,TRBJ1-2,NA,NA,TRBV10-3,CAISEGRAGDYGYTF,TGTGCCATCAGTGAGGGGAGGGCAGGGGACTATGGCTACACCTTC
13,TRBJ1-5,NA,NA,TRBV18,CASSPDGGQPQHF,TGTGCCAGCTCACCCGACGGGGGGCAGCCCCAGCATTTT
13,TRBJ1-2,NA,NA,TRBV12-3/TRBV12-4,CASSLDSLYGYTF,TGTGCCAGCAGCCTGGACTCGCTCTATGGCTACACCTTC
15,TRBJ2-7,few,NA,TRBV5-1,CASSTTTGLGGEQYF,TGCGCCAGCAGTACGACTACTGGTTTAGGGGGCGAGCAGTACTTC
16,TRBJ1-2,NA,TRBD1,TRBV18,CASSAQRDRLNYGYTF,TGTGCCAGCTCAGCCCAACGGGACAGGCTTAACTATGGCTACACCTTC
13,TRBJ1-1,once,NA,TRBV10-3,CAISETGNTEAFF,TGTGCCATCAGTGAGACGGGGAACACTGAAGCTTTCTTT
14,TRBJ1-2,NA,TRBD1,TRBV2,CASSATGESYGYTF,TGTGCCAGCAGTGCAACAGGGGAGTCTTATGGCTACACCTTC
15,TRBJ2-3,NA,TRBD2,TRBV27,CASSLGGGSTDTQYF,TGTGCCAGCAGTTTAGGGGGGGGTTCCACAGATACGCAGTATTTT
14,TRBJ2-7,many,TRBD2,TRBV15,CATATSGGSYEQYF,TGTGCCACTGCGACTAGCGGGGGCTCCTACGAGCAGTACTTC
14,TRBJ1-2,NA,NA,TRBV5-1,CASSLPGQRYGYTF,TGCGCCAGCAGCCTCCCGGGACAACGCTATGGCTACACCTTC
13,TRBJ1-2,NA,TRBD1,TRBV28,CASSQTSTGGYTF,TGTGCCAGCAGTCAGACCTCGACAGGGGGCTACACCTTC
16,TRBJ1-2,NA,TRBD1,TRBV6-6,CASSRGQGGLNRGYTF,TGTGCCAGCAGTAGGGGACAGGGCGGGCTGAATAGAGGCTACACCTTC
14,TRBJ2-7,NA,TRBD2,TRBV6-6,CASMTPSGGYEQYF,TGTGCCAGCATGACCCCTAGCGGGGGATACGAGCAGTACTTC
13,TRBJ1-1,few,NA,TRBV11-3,CASSFSRGTEAFF,TGTGCCAGCAGCTTCTCTAGGGGCACTGAAGCTTTCTTT
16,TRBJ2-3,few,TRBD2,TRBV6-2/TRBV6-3,CASSFPSGRSTDTQYF,TGTGCCAGCAGTTTCCCAAGCGGGAGAAGCACAGATACGCAGTATTTT
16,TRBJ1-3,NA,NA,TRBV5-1,CASSLSDSISGNTIYF,TGCGCCAGCAGCTTGTCGGACTCGATCTCTGGAAACACCATATATTTT
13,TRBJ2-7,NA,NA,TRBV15,CATSREEGGEQYF,TGTGCCACCAGCAGAGAAGAAGGGGGCGAGCAGTACTTC
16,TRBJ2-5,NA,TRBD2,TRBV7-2,CASSTLRSGGAETQYF,TGTGCCAGCAGCACCCTGCGGAGCGGGGGGGCGGAGACCCAGTACTTC
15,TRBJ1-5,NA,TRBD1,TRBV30,CAWRRTGLSNQPQHF,TGTGCCTGGAGGCGGACAGGGCTTAGCAATCAGCCCCAGCATTTT
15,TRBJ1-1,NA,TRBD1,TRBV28,CASSLPGQVLTEAFF,TGTGCCAGCAGTTTACCCGGACAGGTACTTACTGAAGCTTTCTTT
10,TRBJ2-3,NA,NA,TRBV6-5,CARRADTQYF,TGTGCCAGGCGAGCAGATACGCAGTATTTT
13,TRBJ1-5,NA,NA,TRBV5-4,CASSYNRNQPQHF,TGTGCCAGCAGCTATAACAGGAATCAGCCCCAGCATTTT
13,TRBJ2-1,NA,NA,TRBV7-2,CASSLEREDEQFF,TGTGCCAGCAGCTTAGAACGGGAAGATGAGCAGTTCTTC
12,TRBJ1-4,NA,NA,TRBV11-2,CASSLAGEKLFF,TGTGCCAGCAGCTTAGCGGGTGAAAAACTGTTTTTT
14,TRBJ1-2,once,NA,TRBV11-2,CASSLVTPGHGYTF,TGTGCCAGCAGCTTAGTTACACCAGGCCATGGCTACACCTTC
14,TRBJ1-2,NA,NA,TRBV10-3,CAISPRRAQPGYTF,TGTGCCATCAGTCCTCGACGTGCACAGCCTGGCTACACCTTC
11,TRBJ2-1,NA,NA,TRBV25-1,CASSEGGEQFF,TGTGCCAGCAGTGAGGGGGGTGAGCAGTTCTTC
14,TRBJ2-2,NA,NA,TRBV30,CAWNSGRGTGELFF,TGTGCCTGGAATTCGGGCAGGGGCACCGGGGAGCTGTTTTTT
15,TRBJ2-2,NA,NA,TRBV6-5,CASSYSRVNTGELFF,TGTGCCAGCAGTTACTCGAGGGTAAACACTGGGGAGCTGTTTTTT
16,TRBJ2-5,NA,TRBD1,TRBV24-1,CATSDSGTGNQETQYF,TGTGCCACCAGTGATTCCGGGACAGGGAACCAAGAGACCCAGTACTTC
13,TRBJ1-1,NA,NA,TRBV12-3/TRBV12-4,CASSIGGGTEAFF,TGTGCCAGCAGTATAGGGGGGGGGACTGAAGCTTTCTTT
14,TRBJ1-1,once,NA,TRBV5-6,CASSPRANQAEAFF,TGTGCCAGCAGCCCCCGAGCCAATCAGGCTGAAGCTTTCTTT
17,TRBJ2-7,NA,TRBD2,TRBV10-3,CAISASFGLAGANEQYF,TGTGCCATCAGTGCATCCTTCGGACTAGCGGGAGCCAACGAGCAGTACTTC